This T cell receptor beta chain stems from a study of T cells in Graves' hyperthyroidism and ophthalmopathy. Germline V gene data show CDR1 as SGHDN and CDR2 as FVKESK. With 3 bases removed from V and 8 bases from J, the gap between germline ends came to 14 bases. The CDR3 is made up of 14 amino acids. This clonotype has a count of ten or more. RNA transcripts gave rise to amplified TCR beta CDR3 regions. The HTBI primer set drove a first-round RT-PCR of the TCR CDR3. Using its own MiXCR run on the multiplex PCR reads, TCRdb lists one record per CDR3 protein. The sample has under 300,000 distinct CDR3 sequences; about an eighth are singletons.

This chain joins TRBV14 and TRBJ2-1; D is uncertain. This clonotype was obtained from a woman in her twenties or thirties with Graves' hyperthyroidism that later progressed to Graves' ophthalmopathy. Material for sequencing was blood. The CDR3 loop is CASSQAVVGDEQFF. The CDR3 coding sequence is TGTGCCAGCAGCCAGGCCGTAGTAGGTGATGAGCAGTTCTTC.